This T cell receptor (beta chain) was obtained from a study of blood T cells in healthy people across ages. Deletions cut 7 bases from V and 0 bases from J, with 7 bases between. This CDR3 comprises 11 residues. Looked up from germline, CDR1 is SQVTM and CDR2 is ANQGSEA. This clonotype came up many times. The antigen is unknown. Findings and caveats of the study: Naive CD4+ cell counts and diversity both ran higher in long-lived than in aged donors.

Through a sample-barcoded 5' primer and a J-beta primer mix, a second PCR was run for roughly 6 to 12 cycles. TCRdb redid the calling of the 5' RACE reads with MiXCR, one entry per CDR3 protein. This table has hundreds of thousands of distinct CDR3 sequences, approximately 30% appearing once. The genes are TRBV29-1 and TRBJ2-7; no reliable D call. The TCR was taken from a woman of 80 years or more in good health. Sequenced sample: blood. CDR3 loop: CSGRNSYEQYF. CDR3 nucleotides: TGCAGCGGCAGGAACTCCTACGAGCAGTACTTC.